The 7 T cell receptor beta chains below all came from one sample that was sequenced in a study of shared clonotypes between healthy human individuals. TCRdb's copy holds only in-frame clones and misses some; the assay was immunoSEQ multiplex PCR. Of over 2,000,000 clones listed, just under 95% are singletons. CD45RO-negative, CCR7-positively selected cells formed the naive CD8 fraction, excluding terminally differentiated effector memory CD45RA+ cells. The sample was naive CD8+ T cells from PBMCs. These receptors were obtained from a man between 18 and 29 years old in good health. Some clones in this sample may be carry-over from other donors' samples.

V and J are TRBV7-2 and TRBJ1-1; D perhaps matches TRBD1 (5 bases). The CDR3 consists of 17 residues. Germline CDR1 is SGHTA and CDR2 is FQGNSA. With 5 bases removed from V and 0 bases from J, the gap between germline ends came to 19 bases. The CDR3: CASSPRGGRGLNTEAFF. For the CDR3, the DNA is TGTGCCAGCAGCCCCCGGGGGGGGAGGGGTTTGAACACTGAAGCTTTCTTT. Using reference TRBV7-2 and TRBJ1-1 for the parts outside the CDR3, the full variable domain is GAGVSQSPSNKVTEKGKDVELRCDPISGHTALYWYRQSLGQGLEFLIYFQGNSAPDKSGLPSDRFSAERTGGSVSTLTIQRTQQEDSAVYLCASSPRGGRGLNTEAFFGQGTRLTVV.

The rearrangement uses TRBV9 and TRBJ1-4; TRBD1 might be the D (6 bases). Germline V gives CDR1 SGDLS, CDR2 YYNGEE. The CDR3 has 14 residues. The V end was cut by 2 bases, the J end by 6 bases, with 11 bases between. CDR3 DNA sequence: TGTGCCAGCAGCGTTAACAGGGAGGATGAAAAACTGTTTTTT. Protein product: CASSVNREDEKLFF. Full variable domain (missing parts from reference TRBV9 and TRBJ1-4): DSGVTQTPKHLITATGQRVTLRCSPRSGDLSVYWYQQSLDQGLQFLIQYYNGEERAKGNILERFSAQQFPDLHSELNLSSLELGDSALYFCASSVNREDEKLFFGSGTQLSVL.

The chain links TRBV28 to TRBJ2-7; 7 bases are shared with TRBD2. There are 12 residues in the CDR3. J lost 10 bases, V lost 3 bases, and 6 bases had no gene match. Per germline, CDR1 MDHEN and CDR2 SYDVKM. DNA of the CDR3: TGTGCCAGCAGTTTCGGGACTAAGGATCAGTACTTC. Translation: CASSFGTKDQYF. Based on the CDR3 plus reference TRBV28 and TRBJ2-7, the full variable domain is DVKVTQSSRYLVKRTGEKVFLECVQDMDHENMFWYRQDPGLGLRLIYFSYDVKMKEKGDIPEGYSVSREKKERFSLILESASTNQTSMYLCASSFGTKDQYFGPGTRLTVT.

This chain connects TRBV10-3 to TRBJ2-7, with 8 bases identical to TRBD1. V lost 2 bases and J lost 2; bases outside the gene matches: 5. Germline values: CDR1 ENHRY, CDR2 SYGVKD. CDR3 length: 15 amino acids. Here the CDR3 reads CAISEGDRTTYEQYF. The CDR3 DNA sequence: TGTGCCATCAGTGAGGGGGACAGGACTACCTACGAGCAGTACTTC.

This clone showed up just once. The chain combines TRBV29-1 with TRBJ2-2; a weak D match, TRBD1 (6 bases). V was clipped by 4 bases and J by 6 bases, with 15 bases between them. Looked up from germline, CDR1 is SQVTM and CDR2 is ANQGSEA. The length of the CDR3 is 14 residues. This chain's CDR3 is CSVAPGHPPGELFF. The CDR3 DNA is TGCAGCGTTGCCCCGGGACACCCACCCGGGGAGCTGTTTTTT.

This rearrangement joins TRBV7-2 to TRBJ1-5; 8 bases are shared with TRBD1. J gave up 5 bases and V 0 bases, and 3 bases lay outside the gene matches. Germline CDR1 is SGHTA and CDR2 is FQGNSA. The CDR3 loop spans 15 amino acids. The CDR3 nucleotides read TGTGCCAGCAGCTTAGCCTTACAGGGGGATCAGCCCCAGCATTTT. Its translation is CASSLALQGDQPQHF.

The chain has TRBV6-8 and TRBJ2-4, with unresolved D. Germline V gene data show CDR1 as MNHGY and CDR2 as SAAAGT. Trimming removed 5 bases at V and 0 bases at J, with 11 bases between. The CDR3 consists of 15 residues. CDR3 sequence: CASSRSCLAKNIQYF. For the CDR3, the DNA is TGTGCCAGCAGTCGTAGCTGCCTAGCCAAAAACATTCAGTACTTC.